This T cell receptor beta chain stems from a study of control samples from healthy donors and cancer patients. Details on this clone: The DNA is omitted, as the CDR3 cannot be located on it reliably, and the CDR3 follows TCRdb's listing.

Germline V CDR1 and CDR2: SQVTM, ANQGSEA. The CDR3 region is 13 residues in length, termini included. Some clones are missing from TCRdb's copy, which holds only in-frame ones; the method was immunoSEQ multiplex PCR. The sample shows some 74,000 clones, 83% of them seen only once. The chain couples TRBV29-1 to TRBJ2-1. This TCR was sampled from a man aged 55-75 years in good health. Sequenced material: blood. The CDR3 spells CSVDLYFGNEQFF.